Each of the 17 T cell receptor beta chains below was sequenced from the same sample in a study of graft-versus-host responses after intestinal transplantation. Using immunoSEQ multiplex PCR, the repertoire was profiled, and TCRdb retains in-frame clones only, with some absent. This sample has over 20,000 clones, with over 35% found just once. Sequenced material: alloreactive CD4+ T cells from a mixed lymphocyte reaction culture, taken before intestinal transplant. Subset of the sample: CFSE-low proliferating T cells sorted from roughly 6-day pre-transplant mixed lymphocyte reaction (GvH or HvG direction). The receptors derive from a human patient who received an intestinal transplant.

This clone has only a few counts. The chain combines TRBV6-6 with TRBJ2-7, with TRBD2 matching over 10 bases. Germline V CDR1 and CDR2: MNHNY, SVGAGI (reference sequence). This CDR3 has 13 residues. Unmatched junction bases numbered 2, after V lost 6 bases and J lost 3 bases. The CDR3 nucleotides read TGTGCCAGCAGCTTAGCGGGGGGCTACGAGCAGTACTTC. Protein sequence: CASSLAGGYEQYF.

The CDR3 region has the DNA TGTGCCAGCAGCCCGGGACTGCCCCCGGGGACCCAGTACTTC. Amino acid sequence: CASSPGLPPGTQYF. The chain links TRBV11-2 to TRBJ2-5; D is perhaps TRBD2 (6 bases). The germline gives CDR1 SGHAT, CDR2 FQNNGV. There are 14 residues in the CDR3. With 5 bases removed from V and 7 bases from J, the gap between germline ends came to 17 bases.

This clone showed up just a few times. J is TRBJ1-1 and V is TRBV7-9; no definite D call. V shed 5 bases and J shed 10 bases, with 14 bases lying between them. From germline, CDR1 is SEHNR and CDR2 FQNEAQ (reference sequence). The CDR3 sequence is 12 residues long. CDR3 coding DNA: TGTGCCAGCAGCCACGACATTCCCAGAGCTTTCTTT. It translates to CASSHDIPRAFF.

V and J are TRBV6-1 and TRBJ1-2; 8 positions agree with TRBD1. The CDR3 has 13 amino acids. Germline trimming cut 3 bases from V and 13 bases from J; bases unmatched to any gene: 10. The V gene's germline CDR1 is MNHNS and CDR2 SASEGT. Written as DNA, the CDR3 is TGTGCCAGCAGTGAGACGATAACAGGGGGATCCACCTTC. It is translated as CASSETITGGSTF.

The chain is built from TRBV6-6 and TRBJ2-2; TRBD1 agrees at 7 bases. Germline CDR1 MNHNY, CDR2 SVGAGI (reference sequence). This CDR3 contains 15 residues. V lost 5 bases, J lost 1 base, and 4 bases stayed unmatched. As DNA, the CDR3 is TGTGCCAGCAGTAGGGGACAGCAGAACACCGGGGAGCTGTTTTTT. This codes for CASSRGQQNTGELFF.

DNA for the CDR3: TGTGCCAGCAGTTACTCGACTCCACCCGGGGGAAACACCATATATTTT. Its protein product is CASSYSTPPGGNTIYF. V gene TRBV6-5 combines with J gene TRBJ1-3; no clear D gene. Germline-derived CDR1 and CDR2 are MNHEY and SVGAGI. The CDR3 extends over 16 amino acids. V dropped 0 bases and J dropped 4 bases, with 13 bases sitting between them.

This clone turned up a few times. The V call is TRBV7-9, the J call TRBJ2-7; 10 bases align to TRBD2. V trimming: 1 base; J trimming: 3 bases; junction bases outside the gene matches: 9. Germline lookup yields CDR1 SEHNR and CDR2 FQNEAQ (reference sequence). This CDR3 has 17 amino acids. CDR3 sequence reads: CASSLVLLAGVDYEQYF. The CDR3 DNA is TGTGCCAGCAGCTTAGTACTCCTAGCGGGGGTGGACTACGAGCAGTACTTC.

This clone was detected only once. The V and J genes are TRBV10-2 and TRBJ1-2; D unclear. Trimming shortened V by 7 bases and J by 2 bases, and 14 bases separated the two germline ends. The germline gives CDR1 WSHSY, CDR2 SAAADI. The CDR3 spans 14 residues. The CDR3 DNA reads TGCGCCAGCACCTGGGCGCCTTCCAACTATGGCTACACCTTC. Its translation: CASTWAPSNYGYTF.

The chain is built from TRBV11-2 and TRBJ1-2; 9 nucleotides agree with TRBD1. The J segment lost 5 bases and the V segment lost 5 bases, leaving 6 bases of the junction unmatched. Germline V gene lookup returns CDR1 SGHAT and CDR2 FQNNGV. This CDR3 is 14 amino acids long. The CDR3 region has the DNA TGTGCCAGCAGCCTAGCCGGGACAGGGTATGGCTACACCTTC. This encodes CASSLAGTGYGYTF.

The chain joins TRBV10-3 to TRBJ2-2; weak D call: TRBD1 (6 bases). The CDR3 is made up of 16 amino acids. From germline, CDR1 is ENHRY and CDR2 SYGVKD. V lost 7 bases to trimming and J lost 2 bases, with 17 bases between them. The CDR3 reads CAITPRGQTNTGELFF. In nucleotides, the CDR3 is TGTGCCATCACCCCGAGGGGACAAACCAACACCGGGGAGCTGTTTTTT.

The CDR3 region is CASSYTGGAFGYTF. CDR3 coding DNA: TGTGCCAGCAGTTACACAGGGGGCGCTTTTGGCTACACCTTC. The V and J genes are TRBV6-5 and TRBJ1-2; 9 nucleotides match TRBD1. The CDR3 is 14 amino acids. V trimming: 2 bases; J trimming: 7 bases; junction bases outside the gene matches: 5. The germline gives CDR1 MNHEY, CDR2 SVGAGI.

This clone turned up a few times. This chain uses TRBV2 with TRBJ1-1; weak D call: TRBD1 (5 bases). The V gene lost 4 bases and the J gene lost 5 bases, with 14 bases spanning the gap. The CDR3 consists of 14 residues. Germline V CDR1 and CDR2: SNHLY, FYNNEI. The CDR3, as DNA: TGTGCCAGCAGTGTGGGACGGGGGGGGACTGAAGCTTTCTTT. Amino acids: CASSVGRGGTEAFF.

V usage is TRBV9 and J usage is TRBJ2-7; 7 bases are a match to TRBD2. There are 16 residues in the CDR3. The junction had 12 bases not matched to a gene; V was cut back by 4 bases and J by 2 bases. The V gene's germline CDR1 is SGDLS and CDR2 YYNGEE. CDR3 region: CASSMGRDAGPYEQYF. In DNA form, the CDR3 reads TGTGCCAGCAGCATGGGGAGGGATGCCGGGCCCTACGAGCAGTACTTC.

The V and J genes are TRBV7-3 and TRBJ2-1; 8 bases match TRBD1. The germline CDR1 and CDR2 sequences are SGHTA and FQGTGA. The trim removed 2 bases at V and 5 bases at J, leaving 5 bases unmatched. The CDR3 is 15 residues long. CDR3 residues: CASSLRQGMDNEQFF. In nucleotides, the CDR3 is TGTGCCAGCAGCTTACGACAGGGGATGGACAATGAGCAGTTCTTC.

A few counts support this clone. This rearrangement joins TRBV7-9 to TRBJ2-7; TRBD2 matches at 7 bases. CDR3 length equals 15 residues. J was trimmed by 0 bases and V by 5 bases; bases with no gene match: 7. CDR1 and CDR2 from the germline V gene are SEHNR and FQNEAQ (reference sequence). CDR3 sequence reads: CASSLSGVSSYEQYF. CDR3 in DNA: TGTGCCAGCAGCCTCAGCGGGGTAAGCTCCTACGAGCAGTACTTC.

This clone was seen a few times. The V and J genes are TRBV18 and TRBJ1-1; D gene uncertain. Germline assignment: CDR1 KGHSH and CDR2 LQKENI. V was shortened by 1 base and J by 1 base, with 10 bases between the two germline ends. The CDR3 consists of 15 residues. CDR3 nucleotide sequence: TGTGCCAGCTCACCACAGGGAAGCGGGAACACTGAAGCTTTCTTT. Protein sequence: CASSPQGSGNTEAFF.

The gene calls are TRBV9 and TRBJ2-7, with 8 bases identical to TRBD2. This CDR3 is built from 13 residues. Germline trimming cut 6 bases from V and 2 bases from J; bases unmatched to any gene: 4. Germline-derived CDR1 and CDR2 are SGDLS and YYNGEE. CDR3 in amino acids: CASNPGGAYEQYF. DNA of the CDR3: TGTGCCAGCAACCCCGGGGGGGCCTACGAGCAGTACTTC.